The entry that follows covers one T cell receptor beta chain sequence. It has no known antigen specificity. Base-call qualities are not available, and no considerably larger clone is one nucleotide away. Library prep was done by the immunoSEQ multiplex PCR assay. Following the manufacturer's protocol, the hsTCRB Kit was used to amplify rearranged TCR beta chain sequences. Sequencing of TCRB libraries was carried out on an Illumina MiSeq. As for the original processing: The proprietary platform of the kit vendor was used for demultiplexing, trimming and gene mapping. TCRdb carries this immuneACCESS record with in-frame sequences only. Its versions omit some clonotypes, under half of them owing to an unresolved V gene in the studies checked, with the rest unexplained. The DNA gave D and trimming, while V, J and clone size come from that table. This sample comprises approximately 100,000 clones, approximately 90% of them detected only once. The leading ten clones occupy roughly 0.58% of the sample.

The V end loses 3 bases and the J end loses 0 bases, and a stretch of 10 bases separates them. The CDR3 has 15 amino acids, counting the end cysteine and phenylalanine. CDR3 DNA only is kept here, 45 bases in frame from base 1. For CDR1 and CDR2, the germline V gene lists KGHSH and LQKENI. In light of the paper, this sample's time point label describes: baseline, week 1 (first vaccination visit). In light of the paper, this sample's treatment or condition label describes: pre-vaccination baseline after standard-of-care therapy. Newly diagnosed WHO grade 3 or 4 IDH1-mutant astrocytomas showing loss of nuclear ATRX were present in the donors. The samples were drawn from NOA16, a multicentre, single-arm, open-label phase I trial in Germany that tested a mutant IDH1 peptide vaccine in humans for the first time. Blood drawn at visit V03 was used as the baseline sample for immunogenicity testing. Genomic DNA for TCRB sequencing was extracted from EDTA blood using the DNeasy Blood and Tissue Kit.

This sample is part of a study of a mutant IDH1 vaccine in newly diagnosed glioma (dated by TCRdb to 2020 to 2022). Regarding the complete study: Of the 25 to 40 patients who were treated, around 62% were male and about 40% were female, and the mean age was around 43 years. Prior to enrollment, standard therapy consisting of radiotherapy alone, temozolomide alone, or radiochemotherapy with temozolomide had been administered to patients, with the combination being received by most patients. For exploratory analyses, approximately 25 treated patients had longitudinal TCRB deep sequencing done wherever samples were available. Peripheral blood was collected at six visits: V03 (baseline), V05, V07, V10, V12 and V13. General conclusions and limits of the study: According to the authors, sample limitations meant that analyses of patient blood samples could not be reproduced. Pseudoprogression seemed to be unrelated to changes in the top peripheral T cell clonotypes found by TCRB sequencing. Availability determined which PBMC samples were chosen for TCRB deep sequencing. Vaccine-induced immune responses across multiple MHC alleles were detected in 90% to 95% of patients.

This TCR was sampled from a woman between 45 and 65 years old with glioma. The chain uses TRBV18 and TRBJ2-3; confidence is insufficient to name the D gene. Material: PBMCs, obtained from a glioma patient treated with radiotherapy, temozolomide or both. The DNA sequence is as follows: TGTGCCAGCTCACCGGGGAAGGACAGCACAGATACGCAGTATTTT. It codes for CASSPGKDSTDTQYF.